This TCR beta chain is from a study of T cell repertoires in ileal Crohn's disease. The V gene's germline CDR1 is SGHKS and CDR2 YYEKEE (reference sequence). This CDR3 is 15 amino acids long. The ends lost 0 bases at V and 4 bases at J; junction bases unmatched: 4. Only in-frame clones appear in the TCRdb table, and some are missing; sequencing was by immunoSEQ multiplex PCR. The repertoire holds approximately 13,000 clones, with nearly 90% as singletons. Sequences were obtained from ileal tissue. The genes are TRBV5-5 and TRBJ1-3; 7 bases match TRBD1. The source of this sequence is an adult with Crohn's disease. CDR3 loop: CASSLAGGTGNTIYF. DNA of the CDR3: TGTGCCAGCAGCTTGGCAGGGGGGACCGGAAACACCATATATTTT.